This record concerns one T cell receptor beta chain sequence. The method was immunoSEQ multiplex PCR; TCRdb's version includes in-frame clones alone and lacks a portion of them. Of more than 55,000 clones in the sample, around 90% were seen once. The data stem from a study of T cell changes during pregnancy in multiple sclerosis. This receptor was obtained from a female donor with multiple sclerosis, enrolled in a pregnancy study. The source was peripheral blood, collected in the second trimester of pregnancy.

In nucleotides, the CDR3 is TGTGCCAGCAGCTTAGGCCAGGGCTGGGGAACTAGCACAGATACGCAGTATTTT. Its translation: CASSLGQGWGTSTDTQYF. The J gene is TRBJ2-3, the V gene TRBV13; TRBD1 might be the D (5 bases). Germline CDR1 and CDR2: PRHDT and FYEKMQ (reference sequence). V lost 0 bases to trimming and J lost 0 bases, with 16 bases between them. This CDR3 region has 18 residues.